Presented here are 10 T cell receptor beta chains from one specimen sequenced in a study of shared clonotypes between healthy human individuals (dated by TCRdb to the early 2020s). Library preparation employed the immunoSEQ multiplex PCR assay. Imported from immuneACCESS, the table was reduced by TCRdb to in-frame sequences with V and J called. These copies leave out some clones; in studies compared against another copy, an unresolved V gene accounts for under half, and the cause of the remainder is not known. The sample records 1,100,000 or so clones, 75% to 85% of which are singletons. The top ten clones comprise 0.5% to 0.6% of the sample. Sequencing was done on a sample of memory CD4+ T cells from PBMCs. The cell subset or site label, read with the paper, signifies: CD45RA-negative fraction. These receptors came from a man between 18 and 29 years old in good health. Some clones in this sample may be carry-over from other donors' samples.

This chain joins TRBV7-2 and TRBJ2-1, with 8 bases lining up with TRBD2. The CDR3 covers 16 residues. The J segment lost 0 bases and the V segment lost 5 bases, leaving 6 bases of the junction unmatched. CDR1 and CDR2 (germline): SGHTA, FQGNSA. In DNA, the CDR3 is TGTGCCAGCAGCCCCGGGGGGGCTAGCTCCTACAATGAGCAGTTCTTC. Translation: CASSPGGASSYNEQFF.

V and J are TRBV28 and TRBJ1-2; no clear D gene. From germline, CDR1 is MDHEN and CDR2 SYDVKM. V dropped 8 bases and J dropped 2 bases, with 9 bases sitting between them. This CDR3 is built from 12 residues. This CDR3 reads CASWGWNYGYTF. The CDR3 DNA follows: TGTGCCAGCTGGGGTTGGAACTATGGCTACACCTTC.

The gene calls are TRBV27 and TRBJ2-7; unclear D gene. Germline CDR1 and CDR2: MNHEY and SMNVEV (reference sequence). V lost 6 bases and J lost 0, with 9 bases in between. There are 13 residues in the CDR3. The CDR3, as DNA: TGTGCCAGCAGCTACCAACCCTCCTACGAGCAGTACTTC. This sequence encodes CASSYQPSYEQYF.

V and J are TRBV2 and TRBJ2-1; possibly TRBD1 for D (6 bases). The CDR3 is 13 amino acids. Trimming stripped 6 bases from V and 8 bases from J, with 14 bases between. The germline V gene has CDR1 SNHLY and CDR2 FYNNEI. The CDR3 region has the DNA TGTGCCAGCAGCACTGGACAGAGTCATGAGCAGTTCTTC. It is translated as CASSTGQSHEQFF.

The J gene is TRBJ2-6, the V gene TRBV7-9; D not certain. Germline V CDR1 and CDR2: SEHNR, FQNEAQ (reference sequence). V was trimmed by 5 bases and J by 0 bases, leaving 8 bases between them. The length of the CDR3 is 15 residues. CDR3 DNA: TGTGCCAGCAGCCGGGCCTCCTCTGGGGCCAACGTCCTGACTTTC. Translated, it gives CASSRASSGANVLTF.

This clone appeared once. The same CDR3 arises from other DNA sequences in this sample as well. V gene TRBV5-1 combines with J gene TRBJ2-7; D call uncertain. V was clipped by 0 bases and J by 0 bases, with 7 bases between them. The CDR3 length is 14 residues. Germline V lookup: CDR1 SGHRS, CDR2 YFSETQ. CDR3 coding DNA: TGCGCCAGCAGCTTGGTCGGCTCCTCCTACGAGCAGTACTTC. Amino acid sequence: CASSLVGSSYEQYF.

The J gene is TRBJ1-2, the V gene TRBV27; TRBD1 aligns across 8 bases. Per germline, CDR1 MNHEY and CDR2 SMNVEV (reference sequence). V gave up 4 bases and J gave up 6 bases; unmatched junction bases: 7. This CDR3 region has 14 residues. The CDR3 coding sequence is TGTGCCAGCAGTTCCTCGGACAGGGTTCATGGCTACACCTTC. It encodes CASSSSDRVHGYTF.

This sequence joins TRBV4-1 and TRBJ2-6, with 12 positions matching TRBD2. Germline CDR1 MGHRA, CDR2 YSYEKL. This CDR3 has 19 amino acids. V shed 3 bases, J shed 3 bases, and the junction held 9 bases outside the gene matches. The CDR3 DNA reads TGCGCCAGCAGCCAGCCTAGCGGGAGGGCCGAGGTTGGGGCCAACGTCCTGACTTTC. Its protein is CASSQPSGRAEVGANVLTF.

This sequence joins TRBV4-1 and TRBJ1-3, with a possible D match to TRBD1 (6 bases). Germline CDR1 is MGHRA and CDR2 is YSYEKL. The CDR3 spans 18 residues. The V end was cut by 4 bases, the J end by 0 bases, with 19 bases between. The CDR3 sequence: CASSLPGTRGTSGNTIYF. Here the CDR3 DNA reads TGCGCCAGCAGCCTACCCGGGACAAGGGGGACCTCTGGAAACACCATATATTTT.

Concerning this clone: This sample includes further DNA sequences coding for the same CDR3. The chain employs TRBV9 and TRBJ2-1; 9 nucleotides line up with TRBD2. Germline V gene data show CDR1 as SGDLS and CDR2 as YYNGEE. The CDR3 runs to 15 residues. V shed 1 base and J 4 bases; nucleotides not matched to a gene: 3. CDR3 in amino acids: CASSVLAGTYNEQFF. CDR3 sequence (DNA): TGTGCCAGCAGCGTACTAGCGGGGACGTACAATGAGCAGTTCTTC.